This T cell receptor beta chain was found in a study of cytomegalovirus exposure and HLA in healthy donors. Whole-study context: The approximately 120 validation repertoires were reported in a later analysis to have been generated on the same platform as the roughly 630 first-cohort repertoires. Study-wide points: The TCR clusters that emerged in the first cohort tended, a later analysis found, to co-occur in the approximately 120 validation repertoires. There were some public TCRs occurring in many donors, but most TCR sequences were rare.

The ends were cut back, 0 bases at V and 4 bases at J, with 14 bases in the middle. The CDR3 sequence is 16 residues long. Germline V gene sequence: CDR1 SGHKS, CDR2 YYEKEE (reference sequence). In this sample, this clone turned up a few times. Its antigen is not identified. Clones were sequenced by immunoSEQ multiplex PCR, and TCRdb holds only the in-frame ones, with some missing. The table includes 150,000 to 250,000 clones, about 81% detected once. This clonotype was sampled from a woman aged 25-40 years in good health and CMV-seronegative. Sequenced sample: PBMCs. V is TRBV5-5 and J is TRBJ2-1, with D possibly TRBD2 on 7 matching bases. In nucleotides, the CDR3 is TGTGCCAGCAGCTTGGCTCGGGGGGCCGGATACAATGAGCAGTTCTTC. It codes for CASSLARGAGYNEQFF.